Given below is one T cell receptor beta chain in context. Researchers prepared the TRB cDNA libraries using 5' RACE with UMI labels. With the 5' RACE reads reprocessed, TCRdb shows one record per CDR3 protein and no DNA. Recorded for this sample: 45,000 to 70,000 distinct CDR3 sequences. These data come from a study of CXCR3-negative and CXCR3-positive naive CD8 T cells. From germline, CDR1 is SQVTM and CDR2 ANQGSEA. There are 13 residues in the CDR3. The sequencing input was memory CD8+ T cells from blood. The receptor's source is a human donor in good health. Some clones in this sample may be carry-over from other donors' samples. This chain joins TRBV29-1 and TRBJ2-5. This chain's CDR3 is CSVEREQQETQYF.